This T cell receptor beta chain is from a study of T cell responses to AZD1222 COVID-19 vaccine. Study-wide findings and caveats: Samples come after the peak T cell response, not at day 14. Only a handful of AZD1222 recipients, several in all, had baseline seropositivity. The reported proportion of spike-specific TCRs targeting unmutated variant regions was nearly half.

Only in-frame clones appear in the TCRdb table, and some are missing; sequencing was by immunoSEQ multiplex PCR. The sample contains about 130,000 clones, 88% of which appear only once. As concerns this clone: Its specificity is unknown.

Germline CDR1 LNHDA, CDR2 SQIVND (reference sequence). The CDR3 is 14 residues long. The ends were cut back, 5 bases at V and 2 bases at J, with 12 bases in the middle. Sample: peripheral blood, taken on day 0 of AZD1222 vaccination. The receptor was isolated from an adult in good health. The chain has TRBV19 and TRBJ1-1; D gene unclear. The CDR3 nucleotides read TGTGCCAGTAGTGCTCACAGTACTAACACTGAAGCTTTCTTT. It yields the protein CASSAHSTNTEAFF.